The source of this T cell receptor beta chain is a study of shared clonotypes between healthy human individuals. Using immunoSEQ multiplex PCR, the repertoire was profiled, and TCRdb retains in-frame clones only, with some absent. The sample includes approximately 2,000,000 clones, 80% to 95% of them seen just once. The naive CD8 fraction comprised CD45RO-negative cells positively selected for CCR7 and excluded terminally differentiated effector memory CD45RA+ cells. In its sample, this clone was seen once. Sequences were obtained from naive CD8+ T cells from PBMCs. This TCR was sampled from a man aged 18 to 29 in good health. Some clones in this sample may be carry-over from other donors' samples.

This CDR3 is CASHGGNEAFF. The CDR3 DNA reads TGTGCCAGCCACGGGGGGAATGAAGCTTTCTTT. This chain joins TRBV6-5 and TRBJ1-1; TRBD1 might be the D (5 bases). The CDR3 consists of 11 residues. Per germline, CDR1 MNHEY and CDR2 SVGAGI. The germline V and J ends were trimmed by 8 bases and 7 bases, with 11 bases remaining between them.